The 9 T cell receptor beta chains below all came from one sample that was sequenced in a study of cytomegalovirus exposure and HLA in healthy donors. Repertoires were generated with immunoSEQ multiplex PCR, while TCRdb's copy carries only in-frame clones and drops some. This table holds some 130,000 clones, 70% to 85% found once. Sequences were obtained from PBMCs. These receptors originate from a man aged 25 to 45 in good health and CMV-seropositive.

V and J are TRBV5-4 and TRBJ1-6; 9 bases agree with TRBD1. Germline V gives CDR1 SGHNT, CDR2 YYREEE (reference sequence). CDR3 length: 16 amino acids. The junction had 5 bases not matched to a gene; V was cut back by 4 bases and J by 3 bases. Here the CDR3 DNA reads TGTGCCAGCAGCCGGACAGGGGAATACTATAATTCACCCCTCCACTTT. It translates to CASSRTGEYYNSPLHF. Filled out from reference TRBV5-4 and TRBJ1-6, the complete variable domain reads ETGVTQSPTHLIKTRGQQVTLRCSSQSGHNTVSWYQQALGQGPQFIFQYYREEENGRGNFPPRFSGLQFPNYSSELNVNALELDDSALYLCASSRTGEYYNSPLHFGNGTRLTVT.

CDR3 amino acids: CASSIDNYEQYF. CDR3 nucleotide sequence: TGTGCCAGCAGCATTGACAACTACGAGCAGTACTTC. The chain joins TRBV5-4 to TRBJ2-7; no definite D call. CDR3 length equals 12 residues. Germline V CDR1 and CDR2: SGHNT, YYREEE (reference sequence). V was trimmed by 4 bases and J by 3 bases, leaving 8 bases between them.

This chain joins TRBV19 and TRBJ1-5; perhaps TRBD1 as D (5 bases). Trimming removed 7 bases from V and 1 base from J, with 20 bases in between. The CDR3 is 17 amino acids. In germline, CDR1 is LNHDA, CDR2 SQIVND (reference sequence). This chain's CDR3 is CASNLPYGGVSNQPQHF. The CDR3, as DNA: TGTGCCAGTAATCTCCCTTACGGGGGGGTAAGCAATCAGCCCCAGCATTTT.

The CDR3 region has the DNA TGTGCCAGCAGCTTAACCGCACTAGCGGGGGGCGCTGGGGAGCAGTTCTTC. Its protein product is CASSLTALAGGAGEQFF. This sequence joins TRBV7-3 and TRBJ2-1; 12 bases agree with TRBD2. Per germline, CDR1 SGHTA and CDR2 FQGTGA. V was pared by 0 bases and J by 10 bases, with 10 bases of the junction left unmatched. The CDR3 sequence is 17 residues long.

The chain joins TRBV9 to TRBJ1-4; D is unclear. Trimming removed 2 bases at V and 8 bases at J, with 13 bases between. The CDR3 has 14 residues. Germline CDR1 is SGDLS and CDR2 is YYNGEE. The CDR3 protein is CASSVGFSSEKLFF. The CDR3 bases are TGTGCCAGCAGCGTCGGGTTCTCGTCCGAAAAACTGTTTTTT.

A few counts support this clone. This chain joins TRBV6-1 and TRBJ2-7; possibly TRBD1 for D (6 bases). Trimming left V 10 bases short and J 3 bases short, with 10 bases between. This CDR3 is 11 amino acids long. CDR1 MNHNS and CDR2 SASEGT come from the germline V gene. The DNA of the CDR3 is TGTGCCACCGGACAGTTCTACGAGCAGTACTTC. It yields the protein CATGQFYEQYF.

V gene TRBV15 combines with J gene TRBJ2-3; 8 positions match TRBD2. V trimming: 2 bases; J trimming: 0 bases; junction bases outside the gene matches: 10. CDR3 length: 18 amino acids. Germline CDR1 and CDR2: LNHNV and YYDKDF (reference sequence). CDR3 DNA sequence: TGTGCCACCAGCAGACGTCGCTCGAGCGGGGGTAGCACAGATACGCAGTATTTT. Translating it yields CATSRRRSSGGSTDTQYF.

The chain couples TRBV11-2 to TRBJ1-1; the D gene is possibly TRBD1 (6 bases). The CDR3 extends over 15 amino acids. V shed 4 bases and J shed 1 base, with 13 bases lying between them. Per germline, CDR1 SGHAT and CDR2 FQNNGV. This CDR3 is CASSWSGRGNTEAFF. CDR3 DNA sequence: TGTGCCAGCAGCTGGAGTGGCAGGGGGAACACTGAAGCTTTCTTT.

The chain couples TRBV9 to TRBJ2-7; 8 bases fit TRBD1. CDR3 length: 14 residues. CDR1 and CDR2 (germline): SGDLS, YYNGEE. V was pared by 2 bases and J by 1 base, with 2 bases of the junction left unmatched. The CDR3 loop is CASSVDRASYEQYF. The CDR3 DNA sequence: TGTGCCAGCAGCGTGGACAGGGCGTCCTACGAGCAGTACTTC.